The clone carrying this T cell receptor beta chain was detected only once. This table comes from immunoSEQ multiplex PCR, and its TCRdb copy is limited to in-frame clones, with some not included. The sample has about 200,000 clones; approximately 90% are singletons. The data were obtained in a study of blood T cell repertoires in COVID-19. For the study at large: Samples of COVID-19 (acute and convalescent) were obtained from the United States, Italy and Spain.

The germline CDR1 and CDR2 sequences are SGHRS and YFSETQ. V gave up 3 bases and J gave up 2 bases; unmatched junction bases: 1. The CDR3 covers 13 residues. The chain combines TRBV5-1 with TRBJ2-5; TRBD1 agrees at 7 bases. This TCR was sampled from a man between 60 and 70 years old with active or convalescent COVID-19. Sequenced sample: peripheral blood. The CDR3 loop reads CASSWDSQETQYF. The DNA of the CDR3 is TGCGCCAGCAGCTGGGACAGTCAAGAGACCCAGTACTTC. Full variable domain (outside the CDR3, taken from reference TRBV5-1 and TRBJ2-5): KAGVTQTPRYLIKTRGQQVTLSCSPISGHRSVSWYQQTPGQGLQFLFEYFSETQRNKGNFPGRFSGRQFSNSRSEMNVSTLELGDSALYLCASSWDSQETQYFGPGTRLLVL.